Listed here are 9 T cell receptor beta chains from one sample, sequenced in a study of blood T cell repertoires in COVID-19. Assay used: immunoSEQ multiplex PCR; TCRdb lists only in-frame clones, some missing. The sample shows 40,000 or so clones, 89% of them seen only once. The source material was peripheral blood. Receptors originate from a man between 45 and 60 years old with active COVID-19.

The J gene is TRBJ2-3, the V gene TRBV7-3; TRBD2 matches at 9 bases. This CDR3 comprises 16 residues. V shed 2 bases and J 0 bases; nucleotides not matched to a gene: 3. Germline CDR1 SGHTA, CDR2 FQGTGA. The DNA for the CDR3 is TGTGCCAGCAGCTTAGTGGCGGGAGGGAGCACAGATACGCAGTATTTT. It translates to CASSLVAGGSTDTQYF. The full variable domain, in which reference TRBV7-3 and TRBJ2-3 provide the parts outside the CDR3, is GAGVSQTPSNKVTEKGKYVELRCDPISGHTALYWYRQSLGQGPEFLIYFQGTGAADDSGLPNDRFFAVRPEGSVSTLKIQRTERGDSAVYLCASSLVAGGSTDTQYFGPGTRLTVL.

The chain combines TRBV28 with TRBJ2-7; D may be TRBD1 (5 bases). V was clipped by 9 bases and J by 5 bases, with 14 bases between them. The CDR3 loop spans 12 amino acids. Germline CDR1 reads MDHEN; CDR2 reads SYDVKM. CDR3 amino acids: CASTPWGDEQYF. In nucleotides, the CDR3 is TGTGCCAGTACACCTTGGGGCGACGAGCAGTACTTC.

The genes are TRBV4-2 and TRBJ2-3, with TRBD2 matching 10 bases. The CDR3 spans 16 residues. The ends lost 1 base at V and 3 bases at J; junction bases unmatched: 4. Per the germline V gene, CDR1 is LGHNA and CDR2 is YNFKEQ. CDR3 residues: CASSQVASGSTDTQYF. The CDR3 nucleotides are TGTGCCAGCAGCCAAGTGGCTAGCGGGAGTACAGATACGCAGTATTTT.

The chain joins TRBV27 to TRBJ1-2; no clear D gene. The CDR3 is made up of 13 amino acids. V dropped 5 bases and J dropped 1 base, with 8 bases sitting between them. Germline V gene lookup returns CDR1 MNHEY and CDR2 SMNVEV (reference sequence). CDR3 residues: CASSPGSNYGYTF. The CDR3 DNA reads TGTGCCAGCAGTCCTGGGAGTAACTATGGCTACACCTTC.

The chain carries TRBV7-2 and TRBJ2-1; no firm D call. The germline V and J ends were trimmed by 6 bases and 0 bases, with 12 bases remaining between them. Germline CDR1 is SGHTA and CDR2 is FQGNSA. The CDR3 totals 15 residues. The CDR3 is CASRPTLASYNEQFF. The DNA of the CDR3 is TGTGCCAGCAGACCGACTCTTGCCTCCTACAATGAGCAGTTCTTC. Combining the CDR3 with reference TRBV7-2 and TRBJ2-1 gives the whole variable domain GAGVSQSPSNKVTEKGKDVELRCDPISGHTALYWYRQSLGQGLEFLIYFQGNSAPDKSGLPSDRFSAERTGGSVSTLTIQRTQQEDSAVYLCASRPTLASYNEQFFGPGTRLTVL.

The chain links TRBV2 to TRBJ1-5, with 8 bases matching TRBD1. V was clipped by 4 bases and J by 4 bases; unmatched bases: 3. This CDR3 spans 14 amino acids. Germline V gene lookup returns CDR1 SNHLY and CDR2 FYNNEI. The CDR3 reads CASSGRQGNQPQHF. DNA for the CDR3: TGTGCCAGCAGTGGAAGACAGGGGAATCAGCCCCAGCATTTT.

The CDR3 DNA reads as TGTGCCAGCAGTTACGCTCCCCCGCGGGTGAGGGAGACCCAGTACTTC. Amino acids: CASSYAPPRVRETQYF. The chain is built from TRBV6-2 or TRBV6-3 and TRBJ2-5; D may be TRBD2 (5 bases). The CDR3 spans 16 residues. The germline gives CDR1 MNHEY, CDR2 SVGEGT. With 2 bases removed from V and 5 bases from J, the gap between germline ends came to 18 bases.

This chain connects TRBV29-1 to TRBJ2-3; the match to TRBD1 covers 8 bases. V gave up 1 base and J gave up 3 bases; unmatched junction bases: 6. The CDR3 covers 15 residues. CDR1 SQVTM and CDR2 ANQGSEA come from the germline V gene. CDR3 DNA: TGCAGCGTTGAAGGCAGGGGGCCCCGAACAGATACGCAGTATTTT. The encoded protein is CSVEGRGPRTDTQYF.

This chain links TRBV25-1 with TRBJ2-3, with D possibly being TRBD1 (6 bases). This CDR3 has 11 amino acids. Between the trimmed V and J ends, which lost 5 bases and 9 bases, there was a span of 9 bases. In germline, CDR1 is MGHDK, CDR2 SYGVNS. CDR3 region: CASSIQGTQYF. The CDR3, as DNA: TGTGCCAGCAGTATACAGGGAACGCAGTATTTT.